The sequence of this T cell receptor beta chain was determined in a study of blood T cell repertoires in COVID-19. Some clones are missing from TCRdb's copy, which holds only in-frame ones; the method was immunoSEQ multiplex PCR. The sample records 330,000 or so clones, 70% to 90% being singletons. J was trimmed by 0 bases and V by 5 bases; bases with no gene match: 5. CDR3 size: 15 residues. Per the germline V gene, CDR1 is SGHAT and CDR2 is FQNNGV. This clone was seen once. The sequenced sample consisted of PBMCs or T cells enriched from blood (not recorded which). This chain links TRBV11-2 with TRBJ2-3; 7 nucleotides agree with TRBD2. The origin of this receptor is a man aged 35-49 years in a cohort exposed to, infected with or recovered from COVID-19 (not recorded which). The CDR3 DNA reads as TGTGCCAGCAGCACCAATAGCGGGAGCACAGATACGCAGTATTTT. Protein: CASSTNSGSTDTQYF. Supplemented by reference TRBV11-2 and TRBJ2-3, the full variable domain reads EAGVAQSPRYKIIEKRQSVAFWCNPISGHATLYWYQQILGQGPKLLIQFQNNGVVDDSQLPKDRFSAERLKGVDSTLKIQPAKLEDSAVYLCASSTNSGSTDTQYFGPGTRLTVL.